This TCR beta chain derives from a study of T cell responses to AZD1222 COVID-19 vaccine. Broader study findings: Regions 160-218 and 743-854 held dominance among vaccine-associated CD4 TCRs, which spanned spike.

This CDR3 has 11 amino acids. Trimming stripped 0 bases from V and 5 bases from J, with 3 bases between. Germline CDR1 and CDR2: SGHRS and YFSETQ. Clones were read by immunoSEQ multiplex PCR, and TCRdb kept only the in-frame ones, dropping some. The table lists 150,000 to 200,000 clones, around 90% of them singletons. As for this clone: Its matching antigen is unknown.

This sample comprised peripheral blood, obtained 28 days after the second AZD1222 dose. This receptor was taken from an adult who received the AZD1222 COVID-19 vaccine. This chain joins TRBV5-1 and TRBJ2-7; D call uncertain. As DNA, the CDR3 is TGCGCCAGCAGCTTGGGGCACGAGCAGTACTTC. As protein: CASSLGHEQYF.